A single T cell receptor beta chain is shown here with its context. This clonotype was detected ten times or more. What antigen it recognizes has not been identified. No clone much larger than this one lies a single base away; base qualities are absent. CDR1 and CDR2 are drawn from the germline V gene: SGHTA, FQGNSA. Its CDR3 holds 13 amino acids, cysteine through phenylalanine. The DNA shown is the 39-base CDR3, in frame from base 1. At the junction V is shortened by 1 base and J by 1 base, with 2 bases in between. The treatment or condition label, read with the paper, signifies: live attenuated yellow fever vaccine strain. PBMCs were isolated from peripheral blood using a standard Ficoll-Paque protocol. CD4 and CD8 T-cell fractions were isolated with Dynabeads CD4 and CD8 positive selection kits. TriZol was used to extract RNA from bulk PBMCs, from CD4 and CD8 fractions, and from dextramer-positive and dextramer-negative fractions.

Sequencing relied on an Illumina NovaSeq 6000. TCR cDNA was synthesized by 5'RACE template switching, through which a universal primer site and unique molecular identifiers were introduced. Priming of cDNA synthesis was performed from both the TCR alpha and TCR beta constant segments. Library amplification involved two PCR steps, and the second step added sample barcodes and sequencing adapters. Sequencing of libraries was done on Illumina HiSeq 2500 (2x100 bp) or NovaSeq (2x150 bp). Concerning the study's data processing: Demultiplexing of reads and collapsing into UMI consensus sequences were performed with MIGEC, and V(D)J alignment was carried out with MiXCR. Vaccine-responding clonotypes were identified with edgeR using replicate PBMC samples, with FDR below 0.01 and a log2 fold change above 5 up to day 15 being required. Bulk clonotypes were assigned CD4 or CD8 identity according to which sequenced CD4 or CD8 repertoire held them at higher abundance. The public reads were quality trimmed at Q25 with fastp and then assembled into clones with MiXCR by TCRdb, keeping productive beta chains. Every distinct CDR3 protein forms one entry, paired with its most common genes and DNA. TCRdb, rather than the study authors, made the V and J calls. This sample comprises some 260,000 distinct CDR3 sequences, over 4.5% of them detected only once. About 3.5% of the sample rests with the top ten.

The source of the sample is a study of T cells after yellow fever vaccination (dated by TCRdb to the late 2010s). About the study as a whole: The SMART-Seq v4 Ultra Low Input RNA kit was used to prepare libraries from fractions with low cell numbers. Blood was drawn at multiple timepoints before and after primary and secondary immunization, with bulk PBMC replicates and cell subsets isolated. Bulk TCR alpha and beta repertoires were sequenced longitudinally to track T-cell clones before and after primary and booster YFV17D yellow fever vaccination. Two healthy male donors made up the cohort, one aged 18 to 29 years and the other aged 30 to 40 years.

Points the paper makes about the study in general: Because the study included only a couple of donors, the extent to which the findings can be generalized is limited. After the booster, most of the clones that had expanded following primary vaccination were detected again (just under 97% of CD4 and roughly 90% of CD8), which suggests that memory was broadly maintained. A small fraction of clonotypes appeared in both the CD4 and CD8 compartments, likely as a result of convergent recombination. Computational filtering was required because FACS-sorted repertoires could contain abundant contaminating clonotypes from the bulk population. The secondary T-cell response was weaker than the primary response but faster, peaking on day 5 instead of day 15.

The sample consisted of CD4+ T cells sorted from PBMCs, taken on the day of the yellow fever booster vaccination. The source is a man aged 18 to 30 who received the YFV17D yellow fever vaccine. Recombination connected TRBV7-2 to TRBJ1-5; the D gene remains uncertain. The bases are TGTGCCAGCAGCTTAGAGAGCAATCAGCCCCAGCATTTT. Its translation is CASSLESNQPQHF.